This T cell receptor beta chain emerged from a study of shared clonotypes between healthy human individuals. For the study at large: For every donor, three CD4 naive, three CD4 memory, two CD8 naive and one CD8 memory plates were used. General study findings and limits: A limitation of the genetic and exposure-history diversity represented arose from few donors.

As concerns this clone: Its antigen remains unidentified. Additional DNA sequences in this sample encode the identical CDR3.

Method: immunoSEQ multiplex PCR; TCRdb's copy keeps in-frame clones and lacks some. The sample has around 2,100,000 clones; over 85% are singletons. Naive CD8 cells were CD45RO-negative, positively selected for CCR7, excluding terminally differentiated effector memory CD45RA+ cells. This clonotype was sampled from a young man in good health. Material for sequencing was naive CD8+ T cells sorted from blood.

The CDR3: CASSLGTGTYEQYF. The CDR3 DNA reads TGTGCCAGCAGCCTGGGGACAGGGACCTACGAGCAGTACTTC. This chain uses TRBV5-8 with TRBJ2-7; 9 bases are a match to TRBD1. Trimming cost V 4 bases and J 2 bases; bases outside gene matches: 4. Germline CDR1 SGHTS, CDR2 YDEGEE. The CDR3 contains 14 residues.